This is a list of T cell receptor beta chains from one sample in a study of T cell responses to AZD1222 COVID-19 vaccine. Clones were sequenced by immunoSEQ multiplex PCR, and TCRdb holds only the in-frame ones, with some missing. Of fewer than 200,000 clones listed, about 90% are singletons. Sequencing used peripheral blood, obtained on day 0 of AZD1222 vaccination. These receptors all stem from an adult in good health. Each CDR3 is given with its conserved first and last residue. A D gene is named only where the DNA matches it firmly. The size of a clone is reported for some rows only, either as once, few or many, or as a class for expanded clones.

d_call: TRBD2; j_call: TRBJ2-7; clone_size: -; v_call: TRBV7-2; cdr3_aa: CASSLDQREGYEQYF; cdr3_nt: TGTGCCAGCAGCTTAGATCAGCGGGAGGGCTACGAGCAGTACTTC
d_call: TRBD1; j_call: TRBJ2-7; clone_size: -; v_call: TRBV19; cdr3_aa: CASSIGFPGTGSYEQYF; cdr3_nt: TGTGCCAGTAGTATAGGGTTTCCCGGGACAGGGTCCTACGAGCAGTACTTC
d_call: TRBD1; j_call: TRBJ1-2; clone_size: -; v_call: TRBV18; cdr3_aa: CASSPGDRVDGYTF; cdr3_nt: TGTGCCAGCTCACCAGGGGACAGGGTCGATGGCTACACCTTC
d_call: -; j_call: TRBJ2-2; clone_size: -; v_call: TRBV28; cdr3_aa: CASKGANTGELFF; cdr3_nt: TGTGCCAGCAAGGGGGCGAACACCGGGGAGCTGTTTTTT
d_call: TRBD2; j_call: TRBJ2-7; clone_size: -; v_call: TRBV23-1; cdr3_aa: CASSLGLAGLKYYEQYF; cdr3_nt: TGCGCCAGCTCCCTCGGACTAGCGGGCCTTAAATACTACGAGCAGTACTTC
d_call: TRBD2; j_call: TRBJ2-1; clone_size: -; v_call: TRBV11-3; cdr3_aa: CASSLGSGGHGFNEQFF; cdr3_nt: TGTGCCAGCAGCTTAGGGAGCGGGGGCCACGGGTTTAATGAGCAGTTCTTC
d_call: -; j_call: TRBJ2-3; clone_size: -; v_call: TRBV7-5; cdr3_aa: CARKGRGADNSDTQYF; cdr3_nt: TGTGCCCGAAAAGGGCGGGGGGCGGACAACTCAGATACGCAGTATTTT
d_call: -; j_call: TRBJ2-7; clone_size: -; v_call: TRBV19; cdr3_aa: CASSWQGPYEQYF; cdr3_nt: TGTGCCAGTAGTTGGCAGGGTCCCTACGAGCAGTACTTC
d_call: TRBD1; j_call: TRBJ2-7; clone_size: -; v_call: TRBV5-1; cdr3_aa: CASSPDRGREQYF; cdr3_nt: TGCGCCAGCAGCCCCGACAGGGGGCGCGAGCAGTACTTC
d_call: -; j_call: TRBJ2-4; clone_size: -; v_call: TRBV20-1; cdr3_aa: CSASLGLPAKNIQYF; cdr3_nt: TGCAGTGCTAGTTTGGGTCTACCAGCCAAAAACATTCAGTACTTC
d_call: -; j_call: TRBJ1-2; clone_size: -; v_call: TRBV9; cdr3_aa: CASSASGLVNYGYTF; cdr3_nt: TGTGCCAGCAGCGCCTCCGGCCTGGTAAACTATGGCTACACCTTC
d_call: -; j_call: TRBJ2-5; clone_size: -; v_call: TRBV15; cdr3_aa: CATSRDLGLETQYF; cdr3_nt: TGTGCCACCAGCAGAGATCTGGGGTTAGAGACCCAGTACTTC
d_call: -; j_call: TRBJ1-5; clone_size: -; v_call: TRBV3-1/TRBV3-2; cdr3_aa: CASSQSQNQPQHF; cdr3_nt: TGTGCCAGCAGCCAATCTCAAAATCAGCCCCAGCATTTT
d_call: -; j_call: TRBJ2-5; clone_size: -; v_call: TRBV28; cdr3_aa: CASTPTVQETQYF; cdr3_nt: TGTGCCAGCACCCCAACAGTCCAAGAGACCCAGTACTTC
d_call: -; j_call: TRBJ1-1; clone_size: -; v_call: TRBV18; cdr3_aa: CASSPQGVDTEAFF; cdr3_nt: TGTGCCAGCTCACCACAGGGGGTCGACACTGAAGCTTTCTTT
d_call: TRBD1; j_call: TRBJ1-5; clone_size: -; v_call: TRBV6-1; cdr3_aa: CASSDRRTGAGYSNQPQHF; cdr3_nt: TGTGCCAGCAGTGACAGGAGGACAGGGGCAGGTTATAGCAATCAGCCCCAGCATTTT
d_call: -; j_call: TRBJ1-2; clone_size: -; v_call: TRBV7-3; cdr3_aa: CASSLTGDYGYTF; cdr3_nt: TGTGCCAGCAGCTTAACCGGGGACTATGGCTACACCTTC
d_call: -; j_call: TRBJ1-2; clone_size: -; v_call: TRBV3-1/TRBV3-2; cdr3_aa: CASSQDSPNYGYTF; cdr3_nt: TGTGCCAGCAGCCAAGATAGCCCTAACTATGGCTACACCTTC
d_call: -; j_call: TRBJ2-7; clone_size: -; v_call: TRBV18; cdr3_aa: CASSPAGGDSRTYEQYF; cdr3_nt: TGTGCCAGCTCACCTGCCGGCGGGGACAGTCGTACCTACGAGCAGTACTTC
d_call: -; j_call: TRBJ1-2; clone_size: -; v_call: TRBV28; cdr3_aa: CAVWRGTGRENYGYTF; cdr3_nt: TGTGCCGTCTGGCGGGGAACGGGAAGAGAAAACTATGGCTACACCTTC
d_call: TRBD2; j_call: TRBJ2-7; clone_size: -; v_call: TRBV9; cdr3_aa: CASIVRGLAEGSYEQYF; cdr3_nt: TGTGCCAGCATCGTAAGGGGACTAGCGGAAGGCTCCTACGAGCAGTACTTC
d_call: TRBD2; j_call: TRBJ2-5; clone_size: -; v_call: TRBV24-1; cdr3_aa: CATSQAGEETQYF; cdr3_nt: TGTGCCACCAGTCAAGCGGGGGAGGAGACCCAGTACTTC
d_call: -; j_call: TRBJ2-7; clone_size: -; v_call: TRBV5-1; cdr3_aa: CASSLGGGIGHEQYF; cdr3_nt: TGCGCCAGCAGCTTGGGGGGAGGCATTGGCCACGAGCAGTACTTC
d_call: TRBD2; j_call: TRBJ2-2; clone_size: -; v_call: TRBV6-1; cdr3_aa: CASSEWEGTGELFF; cdr3_nt: TGTGCCAGCAGTGAATGGGAGGGAACCGGGGAGCTGTTTTTT
d_call: -; j_call: TRBJ1-5; clone_size: -; v_call: TRBV19; cdr3_aa: CASRQERNQPQHF; cdr3_nt: TGTGCCAGTAGGCAGGAACGCAATCAGCCCCAGCATTTT
d_call: TRBD1; j_call: TRBJ2-7; clone_size: -; v_call: TRBV6-5; cdr3_aa: CASRFTGGYEQYF; cdr3_nt: TGTGCCAGCAGATTCACAGGGGGCTACGAGCAGTACTTC
d_call: -; j_call: TRBJ2-3; clone_size: -; v_call: TRBV2; cdr3_aa: CASSGGSLNTDTQYF; cdr3_nt: TGTGCCAGCAGTGGAGGCTCTCTTAACACAGATACGCAGTATTTT
d_call: -; j_call: TRBJ2-3; clone_size: -; v_call: TRBV7-2; cdr3_aa: CASSLGGVSTDTQYF; cdr3_nt: TGTGCCAGCAGCTTAGGGGGGGTAAGCACAGATACGCAGTATTTT
d_call: TRBD1; j_call: TRBJ1-2; clone_size: -; v_call: TRBV27; cdr3_aa: CASSTIRTGGSSYGYTF; cdr3_nt: TGTGCCAGCAGTACAATCCGGACAGGGGGATCTTCCTATGGCTACACCTTC
d_call: TRBD1; j_call: TRBJ1-6; clone_size: once; v_call: TRBV6-5; cdr3_aa: CASSWTGYSPLHF; cdr3_nt: TGTGCCAGCAGTTGGACAGGTTATTCACCCCTCCACTTT
d_call: -; j_call: TRBJ1-5; clone_size: once; v_call: TRBV2; cdr3_aa: CASSEGGSGRGQPQHF; cdr3_nt: TGTGCCAGCAGTGAAGGGGGATCAGGTCGTGGTCAGCCCCAGCATTTT
d_call: -; j_call: TRBJ2-3; clone_size: -; v_call: TRBV7-3; cdr3_aa: CASSLGDGVTQYF; cdr3_nt: TGTGCCAGCAGCTTAGGGGACGGAGTTACGCAGTATTTT
d_call: -; j_call: TRBJ1-6; clone_size: once; v_call: TRBV19; cdr3_aa: CASSADGYSPLHF; cdr3_nt: TGTGCCAGTAGTGCGGACGGGTATTCACCCCTCCACTTT
d_call: TRBD1; j_call: TRBJ1-1; clone_size: -; v_call: TRBV2; cdr3_aa: CASQGQGMNTEAFF; cdr3_nt: TGTGCCAGCCAGGGACAGGGAATGAACACTGAAGCTTTCTTT
d_call: -; j_call: TRBJ1-1; clone_size: once; v_call: TRBV7-2; cdr3_aa: CASSSTMNTEAFF; cdr3_nt: TGTGCCAGCAGCTCGACAATGAACACTGAAGCTTTCTTT
d_call: -; j_call: TRBJ1-1; clone_size: -; v_call: TRBV28; cdr3_aa: CASTLSQITEAFF; cdr3_nt: TGTGCCAGCACCCTCTCACAGATTACTGAAGCTTTCTTT
d_call: TRBD1; j_call: TRBJ2-7; clone_size: -; v_call: TRBV5-8; cdr3_aa: CASSDGQGHSYEQYF; cdr3_nt: TGTGCCAGCAGCGACGGACAGGGACACTCCTACGAGCAGTACTTC
d_call: -; j_call: TRBJ2-7; clone_size: -; v_call: TRBV18; cdr3_aa: CASSPPSGSYEQYF; cdr3_nt: TGTGCCAGCTCACCACCGAGCGGATCCTACGAGCAGTACTTC
d_call: TRBD1; j_call: TRBJ1-3; clone_size: -; v_call: TRBV6-5; cdr3_aa: CASSLRTGGGNTIYF; cdr3_nt: TGTGCCAGCAGTCTGAGGACAGGGGGAGGAAACACCATATATTTT
d_call: TRBD1; j_call: TRBJ1-2; clone_size: -; v_call: TRBV5-8; cdr3_aa: CASSMWDRSPNYGYTF; cdr3_nt: TGTGCCAGCAGCATGTGGGACAGATCCCCTAACTATGGCTACACCTTC
d_call: -; j_call: TRBJ1-6; clone_size: -; v_call: TRBV30; cdr3_aa: CAWSTLSVNSPLHF; cdr3_nt: TGTGCCTGGAGTACTCTCTCTGTTAATTCACCCCTCCACTTT
d_call: -; j_call: TRBJ2-7; clone_size: -; v_call: TRBV7-2; cdr3_aa: CASSYAGYEQYF; cdr3_nt: TGTGCCAGCAGCTATGCGGGCTACGAGCAGTACTTC
d_call: -; j_call: TRBJ2-5; clone_size: -; v_call: TRBV2; cdr3_aa: CASTLRAGIETQYF; cdr3_nt: TGTGCCAGCACTCTCAGGGCAGGAATTGAGACCCAGTACTTC
d_call: -; j_call: TRBJ1-2; clone_size: -; v_call: TRBV7-2; cdr3_aa: CASSVQQVNYGYTF; cdr3_nt: TGTGCCAGCAGCGTCCAACAGGTTAACTATGGCTACACCTTC
d_call: TRBD1; j_call: TRBJ2-7; clone_size: -; v_call: TRBV7-9; cdr3_aa: CASSLGRGLGDEQYF; cdr3_nt: TGTGCCAGCAGCTTAGGAAGGGGGCTCGGCGACGAGCAGTACTTC
d_call: -; j_call: TRBJ1-4; clone_size: -; v_call: TRBV5-1; cdr3_aa: CASRRDGNEKLFF; cdr3_nt: TGCGCCAGCAGGAGGGATGGAAATGAAAAACTGTTTTTT
d_call: -; j_call: TRBJ1-3; clone_size: once; v_call: TRBV9; cdr3_aa: CASSVTGNTIYF; cdr3_nt: TGTGCCAGCAGCGTTACTGGAAACACCATATATTTT
d_call: TRBD1; j_call: TRBJ1-2; clone_size: -; v_call: TRBV24-1; cdr3_aa: CATSDPGQGDYGYTF; cdr3_nt: TGTGCCACCAGTGATCCGGGACAGGGGGACTATGGCTACACCTTC
d_call: TRBD1; j_call: TRBJ2-1; clone_size: -; v_call: TRBV18; cdr3_aa: CASSPQGQGYNEQFF; cdr3_nt: TGTGCCAGCTCACCACAGGGACAGGGCTACAATGAGCAGTTCTTC
d_call: -; j_call: TRBJ2-2; clone_size: few; v_call: TRBV19; cdr3_aa: CASSIARNTGELFF; cdr3_nt: TGTGCCAGTAGTATAGCCCGGAACACCGGGGAGCTGTTTTTT
d_call: TRBD1; j_call: TRBJ1-6; clone_size: -; v_call: TRBV5-1; cdr3_aa: CASSYRTGDYNSPLHF; cdr3_nt: TGCGCCAGCAGCTATCGGACAGGGGACTACAATTCACCCCTCCACTTT
d_call: -; j_call: TRBJ1-5; clone_size: -; v_call: TRBV19; cdr3_aa: CASTLSEPPGDQPQHF; cdr3_nt: TGTGCCAGTACCCTATCGGAACCTCCAGGTGATCAGCCCCAGCATTTT
d_call: TRBD2; j_call: TRBJ2-7; clone_size: once; v_call: TRBV9; cdr3_aa: CASSFAGGTPYEQYF; cdr3_nt: TGTGCCAGCAGCTTCGCGGGGGGGACACCCTACGAGCAGTACTTC